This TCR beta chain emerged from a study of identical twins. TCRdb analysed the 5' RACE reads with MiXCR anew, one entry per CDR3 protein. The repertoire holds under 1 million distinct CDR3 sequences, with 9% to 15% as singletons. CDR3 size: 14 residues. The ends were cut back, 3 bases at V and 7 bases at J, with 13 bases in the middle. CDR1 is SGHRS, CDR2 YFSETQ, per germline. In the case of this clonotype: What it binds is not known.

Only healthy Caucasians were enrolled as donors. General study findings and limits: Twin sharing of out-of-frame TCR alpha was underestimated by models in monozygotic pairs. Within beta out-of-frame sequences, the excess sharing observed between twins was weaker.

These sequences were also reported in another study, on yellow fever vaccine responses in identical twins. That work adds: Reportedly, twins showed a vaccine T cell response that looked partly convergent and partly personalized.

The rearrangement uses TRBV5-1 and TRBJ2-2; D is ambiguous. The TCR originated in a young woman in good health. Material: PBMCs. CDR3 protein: CASSSATLGGELFF. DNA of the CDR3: TGCGCCAGCAGCTCGGCGACCTTGGGCGGGGAGCTGTTTTTT.